Listed below are T cell receptor beta chains from one sample, sequenced in a study of cytotoxic CD8 clonotypes in ibrutinib-treated CLL. Assay used: immunoSEQ multiplex PCR; TCRdb lists only in-frame clones, some missing. The sample carries 150,000 to 200,000 clones, about 88% recorded once. The sequencing used PBMCs, collected at disease progression, from a patient treated with ibrutinib. The receptors here all came from a human donor with chronic lymphocytic leukemia. Each CDR3 is given with its conserved first and last residue. The D gene is left open where the match is weak. Clone size, where shown, is once, few, many, or a class for clones that have expanded.

j_call clone_size v_call d_call cdr3_aa cdr3_nt
TRBJ2-6 - TRBV28 TRBD1 CASRSTVTGNSGANVLTF TGTGCCAGCAGATCGACCGTGACAGGGAACTCTGGGGCCAACGTCCTGACTTTC
TRBJ2-7 - TRBV11-2 TRBD1 CASSLVGQGVRQYF TGTGCCAGCAGCTTAGTGGGACAGGGAGTTCGGCAGTACTTC
TRBJ2-5 - TRBV5-6 TRBD2 CASSYASGRGLGTQYF TGTGCCAGCAGCTATGCTAGCGGGAGGGGGCTTGGGACCCAGTACTTC
TRBJ2-7 - TRBV30 TRBD2 CAWNRLAGGNYEQYF TGTGCCTGGAATAGACTAGCGGGAGGGAATTACGAGCAGTACTTC
TRBJ2-7 once TRBV30 - CAWRGGTLVEYF TGTGCCTGGAGGGGCGGGACACTAGTTGAGTACTTC
TRBJ2-2 - TRBV19 - CASSAQGTNTGELFF TGTGCCAGTAGTGCTCAGGGGACTAACACCGGGGAGCTGTTTTTT
TRBJ1-1 - TRBV15 - CATSRDHPTRNTEAFF TGTGCCACCAGCAGAGATCACCCCACGCGGAACACTGAAGCTTTCTTT
TRBJ1-1 - TRBV19 - CASSGGSGLMNTEAFF TGTGCCAGTAGTGGTGGCAGCGGTCTCATGAACACTGAAGCTTTCTTT
TRBJ1-1 - TRBV7-3 TRBD1 CASSPTGTNTEAFF TGTGCCAGCAGCCCGACAGGGACGAACACTGAAGCTTTCTTT
TRBJ2-7 - TRBV28 TRBD1 CASSLSATGHYEQYF TGTGCCAGCAGTTTATCTGCGACAGGGCACTACGAGCAGTACTTC
TRBJ1-1 - TRBV6-5 - CASSYSAIKGTEAFF TGTGCCAGCAGTTACTCGGCGATAAAGGGGACTGAAGCTTTCTTT
TRBJ1-1 few TRBV30 - CALVRDRAFF TGTGCCTTAGTTAGGGATCGAGCTTTCTTT
TRBJ2-5 - TRBV9 - CASSVDRQETQYF TGTGCCAGCAGCGTAGACAGGCAAGAGACCCAGTACTTC
TRBJ1-5 - TRBV2 - CASSEVKGIQPQHF TGTGCCAGCAGTGAAGTTAAAGGCATTCAGCCCCAGCATTTT
TRBJ1-5 - TRBV25-1 - CASQDGQYSNQPQHF TGTGCCAGCCAAGACGGACAATATAGCAATCAGCCCCAGCATTTT
TRBJ1-3 - TRBV6-5 TRBD1 CASRQDRVGNTIYF TGTGCCAGCAGACAGGACAGGGTTGGAAACACCATATATTTT
TRBJ2-3 - TRBV4-1 TRBD2 CASSQDQGGLAGLDTQYF TGCGCCAGCAGCCAAGATCAGGGGGGACTAGCGGGATTGGATACGCAGTATTTT
TRBJ1-1 - TRBV7-9 - CASSFDGNTEAFF TGTGCCAGCAGCTTCGACGGGAACACTGAAGCTTTCTTT
TRBJ1-3 once TRBV5-5 - CASSFPGEGNTIYF TGTGCCAGCAGCTTTCCTGGGGAAGGAAACACCATATATTTT
TRBJ2-1 - TRBV6-5 TRBD1 CASSYYRGMEQFF TGTGCCAGCAGTTACTACAGGGGGATGGAGCAGTTCTTC
TRBJ1-1 - TRBV20-1 - CSAILFSKAFF TGCAGTGCTATTTTATTCTCGAAAGCTTTCTTT
TRBJ2-2 - TRBV6-1 TRBD2 CASSEGYSGRVNTGELFF TGTGCCAGCAGTGAAGGGTATAGCGGGAGGGTAAACACCGGGGAGCTGTTTTTT
TRBJ2-3 - TRBV4-3 TRBD1 CASSQVTGEPTDTQYF TGCGCCAGCAGCCAAGTCACAGGGGAACCCACAGATACGCAGTATTTT
TRBJ2-6 - TRBV30 - CAWDALPGANVLTF TGTGCCTGGGACGCGCTGCCTGGGGCCAACGTCCTGACTTTC
TRBJ1-1 - TRBV10-3 - CAISESIPGSTEAFF TGTGCCATCAGTGAGTCGATTCCAGGGAGCACTGAAGCTTTCTTT